Reported below is one T cell receptor (beta chain). This record belongs to a study of T cells expressing NK-cell markers. This CDR3 has 15 amino acids. Germline V lookup: CDR1 MDHEN, CDR2 SYDVKM. TCRdb reprocessed the 5' RACE reads, with one entry per CDR3 protein and no DNA. The sample features roughly 390,000 distinct CDR3 sequences, with roughly 5.2% in its top ten. The source material was blood T cells: a sorted CD56 or NKG2C T cell subset, CD4+ or CD8+ T cells, or bulk PBMC T cells (not recorded which). The genes are TRBV28 and TRBJ1-1. This sequence was found in a man aged 18-75 years in good health. CDR3 sequence reads: CASSLGRAQNTEAFF. The full variable domain, in which reference TRBV28 and TRBJ1-1 provide the parts outside the CDR3, is DVKVTQSSRYLVKRTGEKVFLECVQDMDHENMFWYRQDPGLGLRLIYFSYDVKMKEKGDIPEGYSVSREKKERFSLILESASTNQTSMYLCASSLGRAQNTEAFFGQGTRLTVV.